The 7 T cell receptor beta chains given below trace back to one sample, sequenced in a study of T cells in tumors after PD-1 blockade. Generated by immunoSEQ multiplex PCR, the TCRdb table keeps only in-frame clones and is missing some. The top ten clones hold 5% to 6% of a sample with about 5,800 clones, 65% to 80% of them seen once. Specimen: tumor tissue, collected before anti-PD-1 treatment. Receptor source: a human donor with basal cell carcinoma.

This chain links TRBV30 with TRBJ1-2, with D possibly matching TRBD1 (5 bases). The V and J ends lost 2 bases and 1 base respectively, with 11 bases between them. The CDR3 consists of 14 residues. From germline, CDR1 is GTSNPN and CDR2 SVGIG (reference sequence). CDR3 loop: CAWSPSTVNYGYTF. The CDR3 coding sequence is TGTGCCTGGAGTCCTTCGACAGTTAACTATGGCTACACCTTC.

The chain joins TRBV11-2 to TRBJ2-5; D is perhaps TRBD2 (5 bases). Germline V CDR1 and CDR2: SGHAT, FQNNGV. The CDR3 is 18 amino acids. V gave up 1 base and J gave up 2 bases, with 20 bases separating them. This CDR3 reads CASSLGRIGRRVQETQYF. The CDR3 DNA is TGTGCCAGCAGCTTAGGAAGAATTGGCAGGCGGGTTCAAGAGACCCAGTACTTC.

The CDR3 bases are TGTGCCAGCAGTCGACCGGGACAGGGTTACGAGCAGTACTTC. Encoded protein: CASSRPGQGYEQYF. The J gene is TRBJ2-7, the V gene TRBV27; 9 positions match TRBD1. Germline V gene data show CDR1 as MNHEY and CDR2 as SMNVEV (reference sequence). J lost 4 bases, V lost 5 bases, and 6 bases had no gene match. The CDR3 spans 14 residues.

This clone is termed large (0.1 to 1%). The gene calls are TRBV6-5 and TRBJ1-5; no clear D. This CDR3 comprises 11 residues. Germline-derived CDR1 and CDR2 are MNHEY and SVGAGI. The V and J ends lost 5 bases and 9 bases respectively, with 8 bases between them. CDR3 nucleotides: TGTGCCAGCAGTAGTGGAGGGCCCCAGCATTTT. It translates to CASSSGGPQHF.

The chain carries TRBV20-1 and TRBJ2-7, with 8 bases that match TRBD2. J gave up 4 bases and V 3 bases, and 5 bases lay outside the gene matches. The germline V gene encodes CDR1 DFQATT and CDR2 SNEGSKA (reference sequence). This CDR3 has 13 amino acids. In DNA, the CDR3 is TGCAGTGCTAGTAGTCCTAGCGGGTACGAGCAGTACTTC. Encoded protein: CSASSPSGYEQYF.

This chain links TRBV5-1 with TRBJ2-3; 13 bases are a match to TRBD2. The CDR3 is made up of 17 amino acids. After removal of 4 bases from V and 6 bases from J, the junction contained 11 bases not matched to a gene. Per germline, CDR1 SGHRS and CDR2 YFSETQ. This chain's CDR3 is CASSDGLAGVSSDTQYF. The DNA of the CDR3 is TGCGCCAGCAGCGACGGACTAGCGGGGGTCTCGAGCGATACGCAGTATTTT.

In this sample, this clone turned up once. This sequence joins TRBV3-1 (or the pseudogene TRBV3-2) and TRBJ1-6; tentative D call: TRBD1 (5 bases). The V gene lost 1 base and the J gene lost 9 bases, with 13 bases spanning the gap. The CDR3 runs 15 residues. Germline V lookup: CDR1 LGHDT, CDR2 YNNKEL (reference sequence). CDR3 sequence: CASSQGGSRGSPLHF. In DNA form, the CDR3 reads TGTGCCAGCAGCCAAGGGGGGTCCCGGGGTTCACCCCTCCACTTT.